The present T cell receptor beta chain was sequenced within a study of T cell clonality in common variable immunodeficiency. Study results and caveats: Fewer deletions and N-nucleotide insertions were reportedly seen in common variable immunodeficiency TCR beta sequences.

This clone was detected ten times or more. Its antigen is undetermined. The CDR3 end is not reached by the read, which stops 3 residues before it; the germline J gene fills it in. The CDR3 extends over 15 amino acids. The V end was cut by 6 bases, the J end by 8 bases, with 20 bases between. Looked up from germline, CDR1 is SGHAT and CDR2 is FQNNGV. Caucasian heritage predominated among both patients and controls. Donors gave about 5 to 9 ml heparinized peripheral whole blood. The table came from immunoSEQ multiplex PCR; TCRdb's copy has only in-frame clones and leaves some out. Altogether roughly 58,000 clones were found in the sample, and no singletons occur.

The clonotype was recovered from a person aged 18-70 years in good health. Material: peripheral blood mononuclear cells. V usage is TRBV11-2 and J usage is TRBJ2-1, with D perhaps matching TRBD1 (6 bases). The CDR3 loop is CASRIPGTRIDEQFF. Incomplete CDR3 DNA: TGTGCCAGCAGAATTCCCGGGACACGTATCGATGAG.